The rows below give T cell receptor beta chains drawn from one sample of a study of blood T cell repertoires in COVID-19. Sequencing used immunoSEQ multiplex PCR; TCRdb keeps in-frame clones, though not all of them. The table lists under 350,000 clones, roughly 86% of them singletons. Sequenced: peripheral blood. Receptors originate from a man aged 18 to 29 with active or convalescent COVID-19. Both conserved end residues are part of each CDR3. A D gene is named only where the DNA matches it firmly. For some rows the clone size is stated as once, few or many, or as a class when expanded; others skip it.

clone_size,d_call,j_call,v_call,cdr3_aa,cdr3_nt
once,.,TRBJ2-5,TRBV6-5,CAIDNRESGETQYF,TGTGCCATCGACAACAGGGAGAGTGGAGAGACCCAGTACTTC
.,TRBD1,TRBJ1-2,TRBV30,CAWSHNGQGLSGYTF,TGTGCCTGGAGTCACAATGGACAGGGATTGAGTGGCTACACCTTC
.,.,TRBJ2-2,TRBV19,CASRGAQGLAGELFF,TGTGCCAGTAGGGGGGCCCAGGGATTAGCCGGGGAGCTGTTTTTT
.,.,TRBJ2-1,TRBV12-3/TRBV12-4,CASSQTGPDEQFF,TGTGCCAGCAGCCAAACAGGGCCTGACGAGCAGTTCTTC
.,TRBD2,TRBJ2-5,TRBV9,CASSASGGAQETQYF,TGTGCCAGCAGCGCTAGCGGGGGGGCCCAAGAGACCCAGTACTTC
.,.,TRBJ2-3,TRBV27,CASRYYRDVTDTQYF,TGTGCCAGCAGATACTACAGGGACGTCACAGATACGCAGTATTTT
.,.,TRBJ2-1,TRBV10-3,CAISEVEGGKDEQFF,TGTGCCATCAGTGAGGTCGAAGGGGGAAAGGATGAGCAGTTCTTC
.,.,TRBJ2-2,TRBV3-1/TRBV3-2,CASSTDGTGELFF,TGTGCCAGCAGCACCGACGGGACCGGGGAGCTGTTTTTT
.,TRBD1,TRBJ2-5,TRBV6-1,CASSDLGQGWETQYF,TGTGCCAGCAGTGATTTGGGACAGGGATGGGAGACCCAGTACTTC
few,TRBD1,TRBJ1-5,TRBV2,CASKLGGEQPQHF,TGTGCCAGCAAGTTAGGGGGCGAACAGCCCCAGCATTTT
few,.,TRBJ1-2,TRBV5-4,CASSLVGGDGYTF,TGTGCCAGCAGCTTAGTCGGGGGAGATGGCTACACCTTC
.,.,TRBJ1-6,TRBV9,CASSVSQNSPLHF,TGTGCCAGCAGCGTAAGCCAAAATTCACCCCTCCACTTT
.,.,TRBJ2-2,TRBV5-1,CASSFGEIMNTGELFF,TGCGCCAGCAGCTTCGGAGAAATTATGAACACCGGGGAGCTGTTTTTT
.,.,TRBJ2-7,TRBV11-3,CASSPRQGGEQYF,TGTGCCAGCAGCCCACGCCAGGGCGGTGAGCAGTACTTC
.,.,TRBJ2-2,TRBV18,CASSLIEVPMHGELFF,TGTGCCAGCTCACTCATAGAGGTCCCCATGCACGGGGAGCTGTTTTTT
.,.,TRBJ1-5,TRBV28,CASSLVGANQPQHF,TGTGCCAGCAGTTTAGTAGGGGCCAATCAGCCCCAGCATTTT
.,.,TRBJ2-5,TRBV5-1,CASSPSWTRHQETQYF,TGCGCCAGCAGCCCTTCTTGGACTCGTCACCAAGAGACCCAGTACTTC
.,TRBD2,TRBJ2-1,TRBV5-1,CASSARSGGPPPNEQFF,TGCGCCAGCAGCGCGAGGAGCGGGGGGCCGCCCCCCAATGAGCAGTTCTTC
once,.,TRBJ1-5,TRBV28,CASSLPSGQPQHF,TGTGCCAGCAGTCTCCCTTCGGGTCAGCCCCAGCATTTT
.,TRBD1,TRBJ2-2,TRBV6-1,CASSDTGQRTGELFF,TGTGCCAGCAGTGATACGGGACAGCGCACCGGGGAGCTGTTTTTT
.,TRBD1,TRBJ1-2,TRBV6-5,CASSSTGTYGYTF,TGTGCCAGCAGTTCGACAGGGACCTATGGCTACACCTTC
.,.,TRBJ1-2,TRBV27,CASSTQENYGYTF,TGTGCCAGCAGTACACAGGAAAACTATGGCTACACCTTC
.,.,TRBJ2-3,TRBV7-7,CASSLGGSSGDTQYF,TGTGCCAGCAGCTTAGGAGGGTCCAGCGGTGATACGCAGTATTTT
once,TRBD2,TRBJ2-1,TRBV19,CASSGGGTSGKNEQFF,TGTGCCAGTAGTGGGGGTGGGACTAGCGGGAAAAATGAGCAGTTCTTC